The source of this T cell receptor (beta chain) is a study of regulatory T cells in long-lasting Graves disease. For the study at large: Patients newly diagnosed with Graves' had been on antithyroid drugs for under 3 months. General study findings and limits: The study found lower TCR diversity in persistent Graves' patients than in newly diagnosed ones. Sharing of public clonotypes was greater in persistent patients (under 3,000) than in new patients (almost 1,000).

HTBI primers from iRepertoire and Arm-PCR of CDR3 regions yielded the TCR beta libraries. TCRdb reprocessed the multiplex PCR reads with MiXCR, giving one entry per CDR3 protein. This table holds about 320,000 distinct CDR3 sequences, approximately 20% found once. The time point is: newly diagnosed GD, antithyroid drugs for less than 3 months. PBMC-derived RNA was used for the TCR library. Patients hailed from an endocrinology department in Xi'an, China. Germline values: CDR1 LNHNV, CDR2 YYDKDF (reference sequence). V was shortened by 3 bases and J by 9 bases, with 18 bases between the two germline ends. The length of the CDR3 is 15 residues. Comment on this clonotype: The antigen remains undetermined. This may stem from a read error, because a much larger clone lies one nucleotide away.

The sequence was obtained from a female donor with Graves disease. Source: peripheral blood mononuclear cells (PBMCs), taken at new diagnosis, from a patient treated with antithyroid drugs. This sequence joins TRBV15 and TRBJ2-1; TRBD2 is a possible D gene (6 bases). The CDR3, as DNA: TGTGCCACCAGCAGTAGTATAGCGGAGCGGAGTGAGCAGTTCTTC. It is translated as CATSSSIAERSEQFF.